This T cell receptor (beta chain) was captured in a study of identical twins (dated by TCRdb to the mid-2010s). Background for the entire study: TCR alpha and beta repertoires from monozygotic twins, unrelated adults of various ages and cord blood were deep-sequenced to test whether fetal clonotypes persist. Replicate twin experiments were performed at different times using different library preparation protocols to rule out contamination. Broader findings and caveats from the paper: Out-of-frame TCR alpha sequences shared between twins showed an excess of low generation-probability sequences compared with coincidental sharing between unrelated individuals. Abundant cord blood beta clonotypes carried fewer insertions; young adult naive repertoires showed a weaker similar trend, while memory repertoires showed none. In beta out-of-frame sequences, excess twin sharing was weaker, because having fewer shared sequences lowered the signal-to-noise ratio. Zero-insertion analyses could be partly confounded by invariant T cells such as MAIT and iNKT, though diverse VJ usage argued against such confounding for most clonotypes. Because the same donors could not be followed over many years, the conclusions depended on cross-sectional statistical analysis. In monozygotic twins, recombination models systematically underestimated out-of-frame TCR alpha sharing, but the models matched the sharing seen between unrelated individuals.

This clonotype was detected ten times or more. Its antigen target is currently unknown. One base away there is no much larger clone; base qualities are not given. The germline V and J ends show losses of 0 bases and 0 bases respectively, and no gene match explains 6 bases of the junction. Per the germline V gene (reference sequence), DFQATT is the CDR1 and SNEGSKA is the CDR2. There are 17 amino acids in the CDR3, from cysteine to phenylalanine inclusive. CDR3 DNA only is kept here, 51 bases in frame from base 1. The method was 5' RACE. Sequencing took place on an Illumina HiSeq 2000. Template switching added a universal primer binding site, and the final cDNA carried a unique molecular identifier that allowed TCR cDNA molecules to be counted accurately. Specific primers in the conserved constant-segment region were used to synthesize first-strand cDNA for the TCR alpha and beta chains. To control for contamination, every cDNA library carried two barcodes: a SMART-Mk sample barcode plus Illumina barcodes. Two successive PCR steps introduced TruSeq adapter sequences along with Illumina sample barcodes. The Illumina HiSeq platform was used with custom primers to sequence TCR alpha and beta cDNA libraries. The study's own analysis went as follows. MiGEC was used to process raw reads and extract unique molecular identifiers, and MiXCR was used to find CDR3 positions. For each individual, recombination models were inferred using an EM algorithm with the repgenHMM and IGoR tools. Shared clonotypes were analyzed with the tcR package in R, and sharing was normalized by the product of cloneset sizes. To study raw recombination free of thymic and clonal selection effects, out-of-frame nonproductive sequences were analyzed. Through fastp at Q25 and MiXCR, TCRdb rebuilt clones from the public reads, retaining in-frame beta chains. All rows with the same CDR3 protein become a single entry with the most common DNA and genes. TCRdb, rather than the study authors, made the V and J calls. Within this sample are about 700,000 distinct CDR3 sequences, with roughly 6% of them counted one time only. Around 2% of the sample goes to the ten largest clones.

All donors were healthy Caucasians. The researchers also sequenced three unrelated adults who were not twins: a male aged 18 to 29, a male aged 50 to 60, and a female aged 50 to 60. Using Miltenyi CD45RO+ enrichment and human naive T-cell isolation kits, memory (CD45RO+) and naive T cells were isolated from PBMC. The sample taken for sequencing was naive T cells sorted from blood. Sample cell subset or site, as interpreted from the label and publication: cells isolated with a human naive T-cell isolation kit. The chain was built from TRBV20-1 and TRBJ1-3; a stretch of 9 junction bases matches TRBD1. The receptor's source is a man in his late teens or twenties in good health. The CDR3 has the sequence CSARDPHRGRSGNTIYF. The nucleotide sequence is TGCAGTGCTAGAGATCCCCACAGGGGGCGCTCTGGAAACACCATATATTTT.